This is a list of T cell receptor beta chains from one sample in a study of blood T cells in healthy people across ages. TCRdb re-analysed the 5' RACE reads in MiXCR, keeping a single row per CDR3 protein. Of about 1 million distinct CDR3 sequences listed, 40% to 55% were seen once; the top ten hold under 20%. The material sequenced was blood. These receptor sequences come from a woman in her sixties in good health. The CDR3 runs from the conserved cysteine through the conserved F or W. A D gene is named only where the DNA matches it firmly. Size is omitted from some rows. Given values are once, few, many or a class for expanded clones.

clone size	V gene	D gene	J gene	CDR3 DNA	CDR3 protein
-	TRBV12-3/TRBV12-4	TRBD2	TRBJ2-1	TGTGCCAGCAGTTGGGGGGGGATCAATGAGCAGTTCTTC	CASSWGGINEQFF
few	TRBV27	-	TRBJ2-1	TGTGCCAGCAGTTTAGACAGTCCACAATTTAGTGAGCAGTTCTTC	CASSLDSPQFSEQFF
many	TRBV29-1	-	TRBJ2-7	TGCAGCGTTGCAGGGCCGGGGACGGGATCGATCTACGAGCAGTACTTC	CSVAGPGTGSIYEQYF
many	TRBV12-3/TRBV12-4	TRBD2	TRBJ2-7	TGTGCCAGCAGTTCTAGCGGGAGGGGGTACGAGCAGTACTTC	CASSSSGRGYEQYF
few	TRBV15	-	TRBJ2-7	TGTGCCACCAGCAGACAACAGGGTAACGGCGAGCAGTACTTC	CATSRQQGNGEQYF
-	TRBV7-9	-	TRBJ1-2	TGTGCCAGCAGCACCCCGGACGGCCCGGGGGGCTACACCTTC	CASSTPDGPGGYTF
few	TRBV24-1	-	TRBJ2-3	TGTGCCACCAGTGCCGGACCCGGCGCGCAGTATTTT	CATSAGPGAQYF
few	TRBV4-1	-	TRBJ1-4	TGCGCCAGCAGCCAATCCAACCAGGGGTTAGATGAAAAACTGTTTTTT	CASSQSNQGLDEKLFF
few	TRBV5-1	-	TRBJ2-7	TGCGCCAGCGCCCTCACAAACCCCTCCTACGAGCAGTACTTC	CASALTNPSYEQYF
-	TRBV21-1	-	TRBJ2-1	TGTGCCAGCTTGAGGGAACGCGGGAGGGAGAGGTACGATGAGCAGTTCTTC	CASLRERGRERYDEQFF
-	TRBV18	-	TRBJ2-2	TGTGCCAACTCACCCGAGACCCAGGGATACACCGGGGAGCTGTTTTTT	CANSPETQGYTGELFF
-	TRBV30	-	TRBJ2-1	TGTGCCTGGAGTGTAAACTCGGGCAATGAGCAGTTCTTC	CAWSVNSGNEQFF
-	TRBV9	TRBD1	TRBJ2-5	TGTGCCAGCAGCGCCGGAGGGGACAGGCAAGAGACCCAGTACTTC	CASSAGGDRQETQYF
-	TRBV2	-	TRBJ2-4	TGTGCCAGCTCAAGAGATGCACGATCGGGAGAGCAGTACTTC	CASSRDARSGEQYF
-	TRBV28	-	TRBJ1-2	TGTGCCAGCAGTTTATTTGGGGCCCTGGAACTTCATGGCTACACCTTC	CASSLFGALELHGYTF
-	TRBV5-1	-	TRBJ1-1	TGCGCCAGCAGCCCCTGGTCGGGGGATACTGAAGCTTTCTTT	CASSPWSGDTEAFF
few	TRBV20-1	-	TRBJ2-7	TGCAGTGCTTACTACGAGCAGTACTTC	CSAYYEQYF
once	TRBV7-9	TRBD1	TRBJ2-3	TGTGCCAGCAGCCCAGGGGGAGCGTCAGATACGCAGTATTTT	CASSPGGASDTQYF
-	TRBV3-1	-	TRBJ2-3	TGTGCCAGCAGCCAAGGACAAACGCAGTATTTT	CASSQGQTQYF
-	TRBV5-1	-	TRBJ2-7	TGCGCCAGCAGCGGGTCCTTAGAATACAATGAGCAGTACTTC	CASSGSLEYNEQYF
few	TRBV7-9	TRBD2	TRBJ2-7	TGTGCCAGCAGCCCCGACGGACTAGCAAAGTACGAGCAGTACTTC	CASSPDGLAKYEQYF
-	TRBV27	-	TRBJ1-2	TGTGCCAGCAGCCCGGGGATTAACTATGGCTACACCTTC	CASSPGINYGYTF
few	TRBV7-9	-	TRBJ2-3	TGTGCCAGCAGCTCCCGCCACCCAGGTTCGGGGTCCCGCACAGATACGCAGTATTTT	CASSSRHPGSGSRTDTQYF
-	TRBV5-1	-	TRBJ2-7	TGCGCCAGCAGCCTCAGGGGTGAGTCCTACGAGCAGTACTTC	CASSLRGESYEQYF
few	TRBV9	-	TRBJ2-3	TGTGCCCGCCGCCGACCTAAAGATACGCAGTATTTT	CARRRPKDTQYF
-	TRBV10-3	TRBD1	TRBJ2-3	TGTGCCATCAGTCCCACAGGGGGTAGGACAGATACGCAGTATTTT	CAISPTGGRTDTQYF
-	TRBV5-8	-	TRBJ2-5	TGTGCCAGCAGCTCGGGGGCGGGACCCAAAGGGGAGACCCAGTACTTC	CASSSGAGPKGETQYF
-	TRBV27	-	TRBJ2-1	TGTGCCAGCAGTGCCTCCGTGGTAGAATCCTACAATGAGCAGTTCTTC	CASSASVVESYNEQFF
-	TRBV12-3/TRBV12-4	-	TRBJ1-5	TGTGCCAGCAGTTTAAAGGAGCAAGAATTAAATCAGCCCCAGCATTTT	CASSLKEQELNQPQHF
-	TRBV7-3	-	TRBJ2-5	TGTGCCTGCAGCCCCTATCGGGGCAAACAAGAGACCCAGTACTTC	CACSPYRGKQETQYF
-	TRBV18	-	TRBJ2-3	TGTGCCAGCTCACCAGGGTCCGGGCAGGGGCGGACAGATACGCAGTATTTT	CASSPGSGQGRTDTQYF
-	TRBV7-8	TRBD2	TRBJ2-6	TGTGCCAGCAGCCTAACAGGACTAGCGGGAGGGACTGGGGCCAACGTCCTGACTTTC	CASSLTGLAGGTGANVLTF
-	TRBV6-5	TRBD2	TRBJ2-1	TGTGCCAGCGCAACTCTAGCGGGCTACAATGAGCAGTTCTTC	CASATLAGYNEQFF
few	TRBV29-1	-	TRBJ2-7	TGCAGCGTTGAACAGGGGGGAACCTCCTACGAGCAGTACTTC	CSVEQGGTSYEQYF
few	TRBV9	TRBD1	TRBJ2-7	TGTGCCAGCAGCAGATCCGGGACAGGGTTCTACGAGCAGTACTTC	CASSRSGTGFYEQYF
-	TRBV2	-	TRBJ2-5	TGTGCCAGCAGAGATGGGAGGGGGTTCTGGGAGACCCAGTACTTC	CASRDGRGFWETQYF
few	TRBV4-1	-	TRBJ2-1	TGCGCCAGCAGCCAAGATAGAGCGGGCTCCTACAATGAGCAGTTCTTC	CASSQDRAGSYNEQFF
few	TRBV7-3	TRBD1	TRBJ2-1	TGTGCCAGCAGCTTAACGGACAGGTTGGAGCAGTTCTTC	CASSLTDRLEQFF
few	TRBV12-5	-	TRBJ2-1	TGTGCTAGTGGTTTGGTGGATAAAATTTCACAGCGACTCTCCTACAATGAGCAGTTCTTC	CASGLVDKISQRLSYNEQFF
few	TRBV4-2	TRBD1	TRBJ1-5	TGTGCCAGCAGTACAGGGGGTGATCATCAGCCCCAGCATTTT	CASSTGGDHQPQHF
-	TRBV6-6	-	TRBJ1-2	TGTGCCAGCAGTTACTCTCTAGGCTACACCTTC	CASSYSLGYTF
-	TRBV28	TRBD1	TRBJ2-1	TGTGCCGCATGGGGGACAGGGGATCTCAATGAGCAGTTCTTC	CAAWGTGDLNEQFF
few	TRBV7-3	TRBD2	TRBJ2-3	TGTGCCAGCAGCTTCCGCGGGAGGGAGAGCACAGATACGCAGTATTTT	CASSFRGRESTDTQYF
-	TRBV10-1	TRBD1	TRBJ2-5	TGCGCCAGCAGTCAGACGGACAGGGGGATCGGAGAGACCCAGTACTTC	CASSQTDRGIGETQYF
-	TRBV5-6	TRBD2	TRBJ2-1	TGTGCCAGCAGCTTGGGGGTAGCGGGAGGGAATAAGCACAATGAGCAGTTCTTC	CASSLGVAGGNKHNEQFF
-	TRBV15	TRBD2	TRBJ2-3	TGTGCCACCAGCAGTTACCTAGCGGGAGACAGAGATACGCAGTATTTT	CATSSYLAGDRDTQYF
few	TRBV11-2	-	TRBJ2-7	TGTGCCAGCAGCTTAGCATCCAGGGTTCATGAGCAGTACTTC	CASSLASRVHEQYF
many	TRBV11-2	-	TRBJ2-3	TGTGCCAGCAGCCCGCTAGGGGATACGCAGTATTTT	CASSPLGDTQYF
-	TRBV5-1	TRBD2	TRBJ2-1	TGCGCCAGCAGCAGGGTCCTAGCGGGAGGCTCGAAGGACAATGAGCAGTTCTTC	CASSRVLAGGSKDNEQFF
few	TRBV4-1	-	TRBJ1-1	TGCGCCAGCAGCCAATGGACAGCCAGCATGAACACTGAAGCTTTCTTT	CASSQWTASMNTEAFF
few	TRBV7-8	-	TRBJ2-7	TGTGCCAGCAAACCCAGGGGGGAAGGGTACGAGCAGTACTTC	CASKPRGEGYEQYF
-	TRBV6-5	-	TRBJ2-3	TGTGCCAGCAGTACCTGGTTCACAGATACGCAGTATTTT	CASSTWFTDTQYF
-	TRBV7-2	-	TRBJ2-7	TGTGCCAGCAGCCCTACTCTTAAGTGGGGTTTTAGCTCCTACGAGCAGTACTTC	CASSPTLKWGFSSYEQYF
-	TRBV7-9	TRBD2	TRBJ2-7	TGTGCCAGCAGCCTAGAGCGGGAGGTGCCCGAGCAGTACTTC	CASSLEREVPEQYF
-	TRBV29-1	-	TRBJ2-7	TGCAGCGTTGTATTATCTTGGGGGCACTACGAGCAGTACTTC	CSVVLSWGHYEQYF
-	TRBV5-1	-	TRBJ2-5	TGCGCCAGCAGCTTTAAGCGAAATGAGCAGTACTTC	CASSFKRNEQYF
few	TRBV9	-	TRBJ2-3	TGTGCCAGCAGCCCAGGACCGGGGGGCGCAGATACGCAGTATTTT	CASSPGPGGADTQYF
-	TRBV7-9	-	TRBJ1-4	TGTGCCAGCAGCTCACAGGGTGGTGAAAAACTGTTTTTT	CASSSQGGEKLFF